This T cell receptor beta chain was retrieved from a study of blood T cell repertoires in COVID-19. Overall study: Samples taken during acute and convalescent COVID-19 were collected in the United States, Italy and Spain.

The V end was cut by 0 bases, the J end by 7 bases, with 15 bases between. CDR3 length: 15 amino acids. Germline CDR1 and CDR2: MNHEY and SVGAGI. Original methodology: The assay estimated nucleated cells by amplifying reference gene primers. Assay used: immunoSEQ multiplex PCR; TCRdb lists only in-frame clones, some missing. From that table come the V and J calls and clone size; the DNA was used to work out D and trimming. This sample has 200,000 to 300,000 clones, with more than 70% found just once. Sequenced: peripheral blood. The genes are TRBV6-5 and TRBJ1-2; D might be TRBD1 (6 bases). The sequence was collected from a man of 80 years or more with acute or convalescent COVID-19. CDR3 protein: CASSYSGGRLAGYTF. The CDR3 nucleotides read TGTGCCAGCAGTTACTCGGGGGGGCGTCTTGCTGGCTACACCTTC.